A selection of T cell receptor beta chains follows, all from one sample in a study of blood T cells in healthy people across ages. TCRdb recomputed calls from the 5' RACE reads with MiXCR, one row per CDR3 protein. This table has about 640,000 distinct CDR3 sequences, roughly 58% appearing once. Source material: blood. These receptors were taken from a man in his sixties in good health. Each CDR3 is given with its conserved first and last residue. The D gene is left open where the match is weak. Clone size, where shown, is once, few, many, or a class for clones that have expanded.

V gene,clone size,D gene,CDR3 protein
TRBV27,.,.,CASNSSWYGELFF
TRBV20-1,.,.,CSVGRYQGTDTQYF
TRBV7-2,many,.,CASSTPTGNNEQFF
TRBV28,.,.,CASLVGGRESPLHF
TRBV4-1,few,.,CASSLSDYSSYNEQFF
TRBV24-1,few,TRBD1,CATSDRTGDETQYF
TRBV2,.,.,CASSLSGVASYNEQYF
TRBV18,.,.,CASSPQDKAIGQFF
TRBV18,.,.,CASSQKGNMNTEAFF
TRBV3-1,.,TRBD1,CASTYGTGNQETQYF
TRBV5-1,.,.,CASSPGTAWEETQYF
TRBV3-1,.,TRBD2,CASSQRTSLWETQYF
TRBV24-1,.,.,CATSDELEVQRFF
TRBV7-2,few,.,CASSLKGDNYGYTF
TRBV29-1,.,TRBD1,CSAGKNRKVPGQGGGYTF
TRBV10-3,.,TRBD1,CAISEFDRGGEQFF
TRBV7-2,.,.,CASSLPPLTDTQYF
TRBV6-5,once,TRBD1,CASSYSTSRQGGNSPLHF
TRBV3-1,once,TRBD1,CASGTTGLEGYTF
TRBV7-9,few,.,CASSGEVGQNIQYF
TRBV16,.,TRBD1,CASSQSQTGNYGYTF
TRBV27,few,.,CASSRLPRPSYNYGYTF
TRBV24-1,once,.,CATSDPGSETQYF
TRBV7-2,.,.,CASKPWGDPNYGYTF
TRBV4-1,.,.,CASSPRLAGGGSSYNSPLHF
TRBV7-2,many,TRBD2,CASSPRTSSYEQYF
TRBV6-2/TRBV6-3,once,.,CASSYVGPRGEQFF
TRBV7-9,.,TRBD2,CASSLAPAGVADTQYF
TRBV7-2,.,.,CASSPRVGGGYTF
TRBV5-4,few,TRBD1,CASFLWGQGLYEQYF
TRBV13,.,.,CAGSLVRSYNEQFF
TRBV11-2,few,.,CASRLDYNEQFF
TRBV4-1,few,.,CASSQESEGTNYGYTF
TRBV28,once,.,CASSLTGTASYNSPLHF
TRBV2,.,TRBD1,CASRTGGGQETQYF
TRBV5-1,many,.,CASSLSREETQYF
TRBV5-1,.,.,CASSFTQGNTEAFF
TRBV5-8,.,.,CASSQWAVTQYF
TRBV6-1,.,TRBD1,CASRRKDRVRGYTF
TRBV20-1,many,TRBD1,CSATRHGTASTDTQYF
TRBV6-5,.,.,CASRLQGWATEAFF
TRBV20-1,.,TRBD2,CSAGEGRVDIQYF
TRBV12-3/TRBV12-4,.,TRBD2,CASSRLAAPTDTQYF
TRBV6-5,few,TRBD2,CASKTPGGETQYF
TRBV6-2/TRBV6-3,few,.,CASSYSIRESSYEQYF
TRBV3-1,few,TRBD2,CASSQVGRGGDGYNEQFF
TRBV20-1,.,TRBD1,CSARARGDTQYF
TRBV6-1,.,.,CASSEEQGNEQFF
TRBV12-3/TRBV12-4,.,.,CASSAQGTGELFF
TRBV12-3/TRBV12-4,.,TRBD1,CASTPGTGGWETQYF
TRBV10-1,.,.,CASSAVFGEQFF
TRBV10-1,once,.,CASSEGQGHEYF
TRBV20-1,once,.,CSARGPAGYSSTDTQYF
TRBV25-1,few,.,CASSELDAYEQFF